This T cell receptor (beta chain) originates from a study of blood T cell repertoires in COVID-19. The V gene end was trimmed by 5 bases and the J gene end by 1 base; junction bases not matched to a gene: 6. The germline V gene encodes CDR1 SGHNT and CDR2 YENEEA. This CDR3 has 15 residues. Researchers sorted participants into cohorts using their self-reported clinical history. Profiled with immunoSEQ multiplex PCR; TCRdb holds only in-frame clones, not every one. The sample consists of under 150,000 clones, less than 90% of them appearing once. The V gene is TRBV11-3, the J gene TRBJ2-5; 8 bases match TRBD2. This sequence originates from a woman aged 45-59 years who had been exposed to COVID-19. Sequenced material: PBMCs or T cells enriched from blood (not recorded which). This CDR3 is CASSPQGLGQETQYF. In DNA, the CDR3 is TGTGCCAGCAGCCCCCAGGGACTAGGCCAAGAGACCCAGTACTTC. Filled out from reference TRBV11-3 and TRBJ2-5, the complete variable domain reads EAGVVQSPRYKIIEKKQPVAFWCNPISGHNTLYWYLQNLGQGPELLIRYENEEAVDDSQLPKDRFSAERLKGVDSTLKIQPAELGDSAVYLCASSPQGLGQETQYFGPGTRLLVL.